Listed below are T cell receptor beta chains from one sample, sequenced in a study of blood T cell repertoires in COVID-19. Measured with immunoSEQ multiplex PCR; TCRdb has only the in-frame clones, and not every one. The sample consists of 200,000 to 250,000 clones, approximately 77% of them appearing once. What was sequenced was peripheral blood. These TCRs come from an elderly woman with acute or convalescent COVID-19. Both conserved end residues are part of each CDR3. The D gene is left open where the match is weak. Rows may omit the clone size; those that give it use once, few, many or a size class.

V	D	J	length	size	DNA	CDR3
TRBV5-1	TRBD2	TRBJ2-1	15	NA	TGCGCCAGCAGGGAGACTAGCGGGGGGGCGTATGAGCAGTTCTTC	CASRETSGGAYEQFF
TRBV11-1	TRBD1	TRBJ1-1	14	NA	TGTGCCAGCAGCACTACAGGGGGCCGGACTGAAGCTTTCTTT	CASSTTGGRTEAFF
TRBV24-1	NA	TRBJ2-3	14	NA	TGTGCCACCAGTGAGTACAGTCTAACAGATACGCAGTATTTT	CATSEYSLTDTQYF
TRBV11-3	TRBD1	TRBJ1-1	14	NA	TGTGCCAGCAGCTTTAGACAGGGTAGTGCTGAAGCTTTCTTT	CASSFRQGSAEAFF
TRBV11-1	TRBD1	TRBJ2-7	15	NA	TGTGCCAGCAGCCCCGGGACAGGGCCCCATGAGGGGCAGTACTTC	CASSPGTGPHEGQYF
TRBV6-5	TRBD1	TRBJ1-1	13	few	TGTGCCAGCACCATTTTCGGACAGGGGCCTGCTTTCTTT	CASTIFGQGPAFF
TRBV3-1/TRBV3-2	TRBD2	TRBJ2-3	14	NA	TGTGCCAGCAGCCAACGGGGGGGGACAGATACGCAGTATTTT	CASSQRGGTDTQYF
TRBV12-3/TRBV12-4	NA	TRBJ1-3	13	NA	TGTGCCAGCACCCCTCCCGCTGGAAACACCATATATTTT	CASTPPAGNTIYF
TRBV9	NA	TRBJ2-7	13	NA	TGTGCCAGCAGCCCGCCCATCCCGGGGGAGCAGTACTTC	CASSPPIPGEQYF
TRBV3-1/TRBV3-2	TRBD1	TRBJ1-2	15	NA	TGTGCCAGCAGCTTTCGACAGGGGGCAAATAAAGGCTACACCTTC	CASSFRQGANKGYTF
TRBV4-1	NA	TRBJ1-1	14	NA	TGCGCCAGCAGCCCCTTGGCAGGGAACACTGAAGCTTTCTTT	CASSPLAGNTEAFF
TRBV7-9	NA	TRBJ2-5	14	NA	TGTGCCAGCAGCTTAATCCGGGGGCAAGAGACCCAGTACTTC	CASSLIRGQETQYF
TRBV3-1/TRBV3-2	TRBD2	TRBJ2-1	14	NA	TGTGCCAGCAGCCCTCTAGCGGGGAGGAATGAGCAGTTCTTC	CASSPLAGRNEQFF
TRBV5-1	TRBD1	TRBJ1-1	14	NA	TGCGCCAGCAGCCCCCGACAGGGGAACGCTGAAGCTTTCTTT	CASSPRQGNAEAFF
TRBV6-1	TRBD1	TRBJ1-5	15	NA	TGTGCCAGCAGTGAATGGTCAGGGGGCGGACAGCCCCAGCATTTT	CASSEWSGGGQPQHF
TRBV4-2	TRBD2	TRBJ2-7	17	NA	TGTGCCAGCAGCAAACGAAGCGGGGGGGCCCTGAGCTACGAGCAGTACTTC	CASSKRSGGALSYEQYF
TRBV9	TRBD2	TRBJ2-1	17	NA	TGTGCCAGCAGCGTTTTAGGGATAGCGGGTCGAGCGGCGGAGCAGTTCTTC	CASSVLGIAGRAAEQFF
TRBV9	TRBD1	TRBJ1-2	16	NA	TGTGCCAGCAGCGTAGAGGACAGGTGGAGTAACTATGGCTACACCTTC	CASSVEDRWSNYGYTF
TRBV3-1/TRBV3-2	NA	TRBJ1-2	14	NA	TGTGCCAGCAGCCAAGGACAGCCCAACTATGGCTACACCTTC	CASSQGQPNYGYTF
TRBV5-1	NA	TRBJ1-1	14	NA	TGCGCCAGCAGCTTGGTAGCCGGGAACACTGAAGCTTTCTTT	CASSLVAGNTEAFF
TRBV7-2	NA	TRBJ1-2	15	NA	TGTGCCAGCAGCTTAGGAGGGTGGGTTTACGATGGCTACACCTTC	CASSLGGWVYDGYTF
TRBV9	TRBD2	TRBJ2-7	16	NA	TGTGCCAGCAGCGCCGCTGCCAGCGGGGGGGCCGACGAGCAGTACTTC	CASSAAASGGADEQYF
TRBV4-3	NA	TRBJ2-5	15	NA	TGCGCCAGCAGCCAAGATCCCAGGATCCAAGAGACCCAGTACTTC	CASSQDPRIQETQYF
TRBV5-6	NA	TRBJ1-4	14	few	TGTGCCAGCAGCCCCCCCGGTCCGAATGAAAAACTGTTTTTT	CASSPPGPNEKLFF
TRBV19	NA	TRBJ1-1	14	NA	TGTGCCAGTAGTATGCTTCCTGATAGCGCTGAAGCTTTCTTT	CASSMLPDSAEAFF
TRBV4-2	NA	TRBJ1-2	19	NA	TGTGCCAGCAGCCAAGATCGTAATGGAGGGTATGGAGGGAGTAGAGGCTACACCTTC	CASSQDRNGGYGGSRGYTF
TRBV27	TRBD1	TRBJ1-4	17	NA	TGTGCCAGCAGTCCGCATGGACAGGGCGAGGGTAATGAAAAACTGTTTTTT	CASSPHGQGEGNEKLFF
TRBV3-1/TRBV3-2	NA	TRBJ2-5	14	NA	TGTGCCAGCGGACACTTAGCGGCCGGAAAGACCCAGTACTTC	CASGHLAAGKTQYF
TRBV7-3	TRBD2	TRBJ2-5	14	few	TGTGCCAGCAGCCCGACGGGACGGGAGGGGACCCAGTACTTC	CASSPTGREGTQYF
TRBV19	NA	TRBJ1-1	14	NA	TGTGCCAGTAGCCCACAGGGTTTGAGTATCGGAGCTTTCTTT	CASSPQGLSIGAFF
TRBV7-9	TRBD2	TRBJ2-1	16	NA	TGTGCCAGCAGCCCCAGGGGACTAGCGGGGGTCACTGAGCAGTTCTTC	CASSPRGLAGVTEQFF
TRBV25-1	TRBD1	TRBJ2-7	17	NA	TGTGCCAGCAGTGAATATGGTAAGGGGGACAGGGACTACGAGCAGTACTTC	CASSEYGKGDRDYEQYF
TRBV5-1	NA	TRBJ2-7	15	NA	TGCGCCAGCAGCTTGTCGGCAGGGGCGCGATACGAGCAGTACTTC	CASSLSAGARYEQYF
TRBV30	TRBD1	TRBJ1-2	16	few	TGTGCCTGGAGTGTACCGGTATACGGGACAGGGTATGGCTACACCTTC	CAWSVPVYGTGYGYTF
TRBV28	NA	TRBJ1-2	15	NA	TGTGCCAGCAGTGACCCCGGGAGCGCCAACTATGGCTACACCTTC	CASSDPGSANYGYTF
TRBV6-5	TRBD1	TRBJ1-1	14	NA	TGTGCCAGCAGACGACAGGGGCCGAACACTGAAGCTTTCTTT	CASRRQGPNTEAFF
TRBV7-9	TRBD1	TRBJ1-1	14	NA	TGTGCCAGCAGCTTAAGTGGACAGGCCGTTGTGGCTTTCTTT	CASSLSGQAVVAFF
TRBV6-1	NA	TRBJ1-4	14	NA	TGTGCCAGCAGTGATCGGTTCCTCGGGGAAAAACTGTTTTTT	CASSDRFLGEKLFF
TRBV7-8	TRBD1	TRBJ1-2	15	NA	TGTGCCAGCAGCTTACCGGGACAGGGGATCTATGGCTACACCTTC	CASSLPGQGIYGYTF
TRBV20-1	NA	TRBJ2-7	13	NA	TGCAGTGCTAGTTCCGCGGGCAGCTACGAGCAGTACTTC	CSASSAGSYEQYF
TRBV18	TRBD1	TRBJ1-1	13	NA	TGTGCCAGCTCACCAGGACAGGACACTGAAGCTTTCTTT	CASSPGQDTEAFF
TRBV10-3	NA	TRBJ1-2	15	NA	TGTGCCATCAACCAGGCAGGGCTAAGTTTGAATGGCTACACCTTC	CAINQAGLSLNGYTF
TRBV28	NA	TRBJ2-7	11	once	TGTGCCAGCAGTCCCCGTTACGAGCAGTACTTC	CASSPRYEQYF
TRBV27	TRBD1	TRBJ1-4	14	NA	TGTGCCAGCAGCGGTGACAGGGGGAGTGAAAAACTGTTTTTT	CASSGDRGSEKLFF
TRBV3-1/TRBV3-2	TRBD2	TRBJ2-7	15	NA	TGTGCCAGCAGCCCCGTGGGGGCGGGGGGCCTCGAGCAGTACTTC	CASSPVGAGGLEQYF
TRBV7-9	NA	TRBJ1-1	13	few	TGTGCCAGCAGCCCACCACTTGGAGGGATCGCTTTCTTT	CASSPPLGGIAFF
TRBV19	NA	TRBJ1-2	14	once	TGTGCCAGTAGTATAGATCCGGGTAGGAATGGCTACACCTTC	CASSIDPGRNGYTF
TRBV3-1/TRBV3-2	TRBD2	TRBJ2-5	14	NA	TGTGCCAGCAGCCAAGGAGCGGGGGGAGAGACCCAGTACTTC	CASSQGAGGETQYF
TRBV2	NA	TRBJ1-1	14	few	TGTGCCAGCAGGTTGGACAGCATGAACACTGAAGCTTTCTTT	CASRLDSMNTEAFF
TRBV7-9	TRBD2	TRBJ2-5	15	NA	TGTGCCAGCAGCACCAGCGGGGGGCGACGAGAGACCCAGTACTTC	CASSTSGGRRETQYF
TRBV3-1/TRBV3-2	TRBD2	TRBJ2-7	14	NA	TGTGCCAGCAGCCAAGATAGCGGGAGTTATGAGCAGTACTTC	CASSQDSGSYEQYF